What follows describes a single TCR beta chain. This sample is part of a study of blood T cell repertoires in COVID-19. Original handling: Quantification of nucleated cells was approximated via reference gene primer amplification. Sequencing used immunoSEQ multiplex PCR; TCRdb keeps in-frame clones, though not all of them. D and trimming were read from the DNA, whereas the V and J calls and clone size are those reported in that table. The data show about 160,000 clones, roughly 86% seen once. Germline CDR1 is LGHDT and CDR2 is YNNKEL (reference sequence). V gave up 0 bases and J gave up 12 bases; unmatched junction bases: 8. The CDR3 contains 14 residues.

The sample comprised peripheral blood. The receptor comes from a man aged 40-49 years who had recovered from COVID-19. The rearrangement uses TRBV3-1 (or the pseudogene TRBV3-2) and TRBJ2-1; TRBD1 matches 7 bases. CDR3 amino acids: CASSQDQRRTGQFF. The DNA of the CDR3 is TGTGCCAGCAGCCAAGATCAGCGGAGGACAGGGCAGTTCTTC.